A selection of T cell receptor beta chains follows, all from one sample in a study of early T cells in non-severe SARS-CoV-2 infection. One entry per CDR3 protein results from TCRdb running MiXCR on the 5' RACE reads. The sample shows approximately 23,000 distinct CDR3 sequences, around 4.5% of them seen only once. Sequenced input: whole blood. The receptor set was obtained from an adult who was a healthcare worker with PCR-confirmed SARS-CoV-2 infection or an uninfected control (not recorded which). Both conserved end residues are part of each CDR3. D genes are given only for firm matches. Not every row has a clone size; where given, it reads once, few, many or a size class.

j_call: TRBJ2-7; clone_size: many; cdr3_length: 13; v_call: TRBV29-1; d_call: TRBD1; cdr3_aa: CSCGQASSYEQYF; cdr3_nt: TGCAGCTGTGGACAGGCGAGCTCCTACGAGCAGTACTTC
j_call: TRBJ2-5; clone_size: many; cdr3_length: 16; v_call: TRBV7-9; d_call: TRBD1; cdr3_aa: CASSSRDSLSKETQYF; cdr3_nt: TGTGCCAGCAGCTCCCGGGACAGCCTATCAAAAGAGACCCAGTACTTC
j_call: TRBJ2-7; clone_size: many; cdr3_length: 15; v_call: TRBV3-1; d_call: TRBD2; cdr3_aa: CASSQATSASYEQYF; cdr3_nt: TGTGCCAGCAGCCAAGCCACTAGCGCATCCTACGAGCAGTACTTC
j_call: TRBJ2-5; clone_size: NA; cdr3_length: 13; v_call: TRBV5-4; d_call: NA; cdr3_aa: CASSLDRKETQYF; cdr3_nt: TGTGCCAGCAGCTTGGACAGGAAAGAGACCCAGTACTTC
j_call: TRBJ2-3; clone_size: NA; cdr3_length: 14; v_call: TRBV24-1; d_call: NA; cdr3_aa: CATSARWETDTQYF; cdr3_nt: TGTGCCACGTCAGCCCGTTGGGAAACAGATACGCAGTATTTT
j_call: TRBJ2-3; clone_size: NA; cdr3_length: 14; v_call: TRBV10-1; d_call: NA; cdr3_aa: CASSPGGSTDTQYF; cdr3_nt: TGCGCCAGCAGCCCTGGTGGGAGCACAGATACGCAGTATTTT
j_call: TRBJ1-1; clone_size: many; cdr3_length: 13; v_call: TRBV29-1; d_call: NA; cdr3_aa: CSVEPGVDTEAFF; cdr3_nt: TGCAGCGTCGAACCTGGGGTTGACACTGAAGCTTTCTTT
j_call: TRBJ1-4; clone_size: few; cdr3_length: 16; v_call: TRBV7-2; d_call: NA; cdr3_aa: CASSLGANPTNEKLFF; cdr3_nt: TGTGCCAGCAGCTTAGGGGCTAACCCAACTAATGAAAAACTGTTTTTT
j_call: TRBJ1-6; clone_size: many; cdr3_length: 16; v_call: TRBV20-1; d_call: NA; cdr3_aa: CSARDRFPQGRSPLHF; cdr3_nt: TGCAGTGCTAGAGATCGATTCCCGCAGGGGAGATCACCCCTCCACTTT
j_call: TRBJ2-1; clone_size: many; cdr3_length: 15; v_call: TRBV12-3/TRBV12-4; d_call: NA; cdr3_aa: CASSQDPSSYNEQFF; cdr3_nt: TGTGCCAGCAGTCAAGACCCTAGCTCCTACAATGAGCAGTTCTTC
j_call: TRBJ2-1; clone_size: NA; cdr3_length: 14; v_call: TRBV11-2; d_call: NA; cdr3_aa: CASSQPSGLDEQFF; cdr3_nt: TGTGCCAGCAGCCAACCATCCGGCCTCGATGAGCAGTTCTTC
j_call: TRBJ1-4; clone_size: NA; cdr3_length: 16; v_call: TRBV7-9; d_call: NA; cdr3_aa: CASSLAAGAGNEKLFF; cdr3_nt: TGTGCCAGCAGCTTAGCGGCGGGGGCCGGTAATGAAAAACTGTTTTTT
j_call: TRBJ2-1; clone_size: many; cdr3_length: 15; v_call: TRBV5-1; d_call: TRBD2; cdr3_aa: CASKVSGNSYNEQFF; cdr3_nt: TGCGCCAGCAAGGTTAGCGGGAACTCCTACAATGAGCAGTTCTTC
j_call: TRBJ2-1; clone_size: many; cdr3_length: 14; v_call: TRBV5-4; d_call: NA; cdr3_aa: CASSLAGLYNEQFF; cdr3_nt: TGTGCCAGCAGCTTGGCCGGGCTGTACAATGAGCAGTTCTTC
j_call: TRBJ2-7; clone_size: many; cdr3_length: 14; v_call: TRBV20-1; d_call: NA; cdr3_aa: CSARRDIISYEQYF; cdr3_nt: TGCAGTGCTAGAAGGGACATTATCTCCTACGAGCAGTACTTC
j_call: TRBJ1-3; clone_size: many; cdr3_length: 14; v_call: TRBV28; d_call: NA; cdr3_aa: CASIGQGSGNTIYF; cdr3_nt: TGTGCCAGCATAGGTCAAGGCTCTGGAAACACCATATATTTT
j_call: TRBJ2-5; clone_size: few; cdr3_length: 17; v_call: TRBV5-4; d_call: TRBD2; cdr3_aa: CASSLVLPGRGQETQYF; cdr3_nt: TGTGCCAGCAGCTTGGTTCTGCCAGGGAGGGGTCAAGAGACCCAGTACTTC
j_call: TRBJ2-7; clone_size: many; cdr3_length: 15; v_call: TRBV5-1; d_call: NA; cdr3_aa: CASSLVGGVSHEQYF; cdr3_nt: TGCGCCAGCAGCTTGGTTGGGGGAGTCTCTCACGAGCAGTACTTC
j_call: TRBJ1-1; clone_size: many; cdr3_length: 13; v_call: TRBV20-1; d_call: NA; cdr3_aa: CSARRQWDTEAFF; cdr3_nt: TGCAGTGCTAGACGACAGTGGGACACTGAAGCTTTCTTT
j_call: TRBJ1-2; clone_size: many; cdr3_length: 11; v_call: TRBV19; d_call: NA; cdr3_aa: CASSGYYGYTF; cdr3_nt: TGTGCCAGTAGTGGTTACTATGGCTACACCTTC
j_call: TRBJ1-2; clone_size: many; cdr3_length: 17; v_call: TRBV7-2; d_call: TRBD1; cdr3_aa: CASSLAPGQAANYGYTF; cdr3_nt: TGTGCCAGCAGCTTAGCCCCAGGACAGGCCGCTAACTATGGCTACACCTTC
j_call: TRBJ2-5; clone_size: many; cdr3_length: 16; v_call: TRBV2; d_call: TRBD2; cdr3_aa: CASSEGSAAGQETQYF; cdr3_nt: TGTGCCAGCAGTGAAGGATCCGCAGCGGGACAAGAGACCCAGTACTTC
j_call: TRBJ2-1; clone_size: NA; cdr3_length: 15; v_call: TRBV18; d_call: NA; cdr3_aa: CASSFSRGSGNEQFF; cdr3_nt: TGTGCCAGCTCATTTTCAAGGGGAAGCGGCAATGAGCAGTTCTTC
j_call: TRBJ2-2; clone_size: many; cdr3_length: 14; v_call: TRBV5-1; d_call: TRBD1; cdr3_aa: CASSRGQSAGELFF; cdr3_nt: TGCGCCAGCAGCCGGGGACAGTCCGCCGGGGAGCTGTTTTTT
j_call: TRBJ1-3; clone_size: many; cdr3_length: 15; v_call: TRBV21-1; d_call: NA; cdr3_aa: CASSNGPPRKNTIYF; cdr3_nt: TGTGCCAGCAGCAACGGGCCCCCTCGAAAAAACACCATATATTTT
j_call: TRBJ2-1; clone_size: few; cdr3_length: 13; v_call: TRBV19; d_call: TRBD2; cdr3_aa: CASSLSKREGEFF; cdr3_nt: TGTGCCAGTAGTCTCTCAAAGCGGGAGGGTGAATTCTTC
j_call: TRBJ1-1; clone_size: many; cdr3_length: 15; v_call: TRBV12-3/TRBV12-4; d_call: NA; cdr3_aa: CASSLSLGARTEAFF; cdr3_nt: TGTGCCAGCAGTTTATCCCTGGGGGCAAGAACTGAAGCTTTCTTT
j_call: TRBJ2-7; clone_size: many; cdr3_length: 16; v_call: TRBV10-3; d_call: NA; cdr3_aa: CAISGTLRTGGGRQYF; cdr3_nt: TGTGCCATCAGTGGGACACTACGGACGGGTGGTGGTCGGCAGTACTTC
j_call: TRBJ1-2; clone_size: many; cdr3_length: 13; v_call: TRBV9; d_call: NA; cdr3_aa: CASSLQESNGYTF; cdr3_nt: TGTGCCAGCAGCCTCCAGGAGTCTAATGGCTACACCTTC
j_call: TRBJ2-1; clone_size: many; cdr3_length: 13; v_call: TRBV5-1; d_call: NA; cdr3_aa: CASSLTGLVEQFF; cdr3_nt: TGCGCCAGCAGCCTCACGGGTCTTGTTGAGCAGTTCTTC
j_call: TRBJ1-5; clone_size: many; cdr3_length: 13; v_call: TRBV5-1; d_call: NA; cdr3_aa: CASSRDSNQPQHF; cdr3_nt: TGCGCCAGCAGCCGGGACAGCAATCAGCCCCAGCATTTT
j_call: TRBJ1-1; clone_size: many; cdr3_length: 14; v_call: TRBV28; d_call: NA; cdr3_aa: CASRTGFRDTEAFF; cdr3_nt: TGTGCCAGCCGAACAGGATTCAGAGACACTGAAGCTTTCTTT
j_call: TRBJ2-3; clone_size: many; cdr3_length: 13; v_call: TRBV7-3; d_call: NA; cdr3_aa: CASKEGSTDTQYF; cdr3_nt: TGTGCCAGCAAGGAGGGTAGCACAGATACGCAGTATTTT
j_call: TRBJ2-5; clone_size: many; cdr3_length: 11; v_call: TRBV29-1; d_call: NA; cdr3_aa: CSVVPSETQYF; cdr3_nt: TGCAGCGTTGTACCCTCGGAGACCCAGTACTTC
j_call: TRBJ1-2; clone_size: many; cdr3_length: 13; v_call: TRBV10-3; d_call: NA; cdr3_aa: CATEEEGVYGYTF; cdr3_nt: TGTGCCACCGAGGAGGAGGGCGTCTATGGCTACACCTTC
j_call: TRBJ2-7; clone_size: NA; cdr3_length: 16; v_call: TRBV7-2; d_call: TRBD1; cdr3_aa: CVSSPPTGQGAYEQYF; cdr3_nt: TGTGTCAGCAGCCCACCGACGGGACAGGGCGCCTACGAGCAGTACTTC